The 23 T cell receptor beta chains listed next were all sequenced from one sample in a study of T cell repertoires in cytomegalovirus infection. One entry per CDR3 protein results from TCRdb running MiXCR on the reads. The profile shows about 230,000 distinct CDR3 sequences, about 20% of them singletons. The sequenced material came from CD8+ T cells from PBMCs. All receptors derive from a human donor in good health (CMV status not recorded). Some clones in this sample may be carry-over from other donors' samples.

In its sample, this clonotype was seen a few times. V and J are TRBV7-9 and TRBJ2-1, with 7 nucleotides matching TRBD1. Germline V gene data show CDR1 as SEHNR and CDR2 as FQNEAQ (reference sequence). J gave up 3 bases and V 2 bases, and 7 bases lay outside the gene matches. The CDR3 length is 16 residues. DNA of the CDR3: TGTGCCAGCAGCTTACCAGACAGGGATATCTACAATGAGCAGTTCTTC. Encoded protein: CASSLPDRDIYNEQFF.

This clonotype was seen many times. The chain recombines TRBV19 with TRBJ1-1; D remains ambiguous. The CDR3 runs 13 residues. Germline V CDR1 and CDR2: LNHDA, SQIVND (reference sequence). Trimming removed 2 bases at V and 0 bases at J, with 4 bases between. The CDR3: CASSIYMNTEAFF. In nucleotides, the CDR3 is TGTGCCAGTAGTATATATATGAACACTGAAGCTTTCTTT.

This rearrangement joins TRBV7-9 to TRBJ2-3, with a tentative D call TRBD1 (6 bases). Germline CDR1 and CDR2: SEHNR and FQNEAQ (reference sequence). The V end lost 3 bases, the J end lost 0 bases, and 10 bases lay between the germline ends. The CDR3 is 15 residues long. The CDR3 DNA reads TGTGCCAGCAGCTTCGGGACATCTAGCACAGATACGCAGTATTTT. Amino acids: CASSFGTSSTDTQYF.

The chain carries TRBV29-1 and TRBJ1-1, with a tentative D call TRBD1 (6 bases). Trimming stripped 5 bases from V and 6 bases from J, with 16 bases between. The germline V gene has CDR1 SQVTM and CDR2 ANQGSEA. This CDR3 is built from 13 residues. In DNA, the CDR3 is TGCAGCGTTAGGGGGGCAGGGGCCTCTGAAGCTTTCTTT. It codes for CSVRGAGASEAFF.

The chain is built from TRBV6-2 or TRBV6-3 and TRBJ2-7; D is perhaps TRBD2 (5 bases). CDR3 length equals 12 residues. V was clipped by 8 bases and J by 0 bases, with 8 bases between them. Germline assignment: CDR1 MNHEY and CDR2 SVGEGT. This CDR3 reads CASEGSSYEQYF. The CDR3 nucleotides read TGTGCCAGCGAGGGTAGCTCCTACGAGCAGTACTTC.

At least ten counts were recorded for this clonotype. The chain recombines TRBV7-3 with TRBJ2-1; 8 nucleotides line up with TRBD1. This CDR3 contains 15 residues. The V gene's germline CDR1 is SGHTA and CDR2 FQGTGA. V dropped 6 bases and J dropped 3; count of bases not matched to a gene: 7. CDR3 nucleotides: TGTGCCAGCAGTTCAACCGGGACAGGCTACAATGAGCAGTTCTTC. It codes for CASSSTGTGYNEQFF.

This clonotype was counted many times. V usage is TRBV7-8 and J usage is TRBJ2-7; D possibly corresponds to TRBD2 (6 bases). Trimming removed 4 bases at V and 0 bases at J, with 16 bases between. CDR1 is SGHVS and CDR2 is FQNEAQ in the germline V gene. CDR3 length: 16 residues. The CDR3 reads CASSSRRGTSSYEQYF. As DNA, the CDR3 is TGTGCCAGCAGCTCCCGACGGGGGACCAGCTCCTACGAGCAGTACTTC.

This clonotype was detected a few times. The chain carries TRBV12-3 or TRBV12-4 and TRBJ2-7; the D is unclear. Trimming took 6 bases from V and 4 from J, leaving 10 bases between them. CDR3 length: 12 residues. CDR3 in DNA: TGTGCCAGCAGCCCTACTATTTACGAGCAGTACTTC. Protein sequence: CASSPTIYEQYF.

The chain carries TRBV20-1 and TRBJ2-1, with 11 bases aligning to TRBD2. V was clipped by 7 bases and J by 5 bases; unmatched bases: 16. The CDR3 is 17 amino acids. Germline lookup yields CDR1 DFQATT and CDR2 SNEGSKA (reference sequence). CDR3 amino acids: CSVPGTSGFMGNNEQFF. In DNA form, the CDR3 reads TGCAGTGTTCCCGGGACTAGCGGATTTATGGGTAACAATGAGCAGTTCTTC.

In this sample, this clonotype turned up many times. The chain employs TRBV15 and TRBJ1-4, with a weak D call TRBD1 (6 bases). This CDR3 is 13 amino acids long. V lost 3 bases and J 6 bases, leaving 8 bases between the germline ends. The germline V gene encodes CDR1 LNHNV and CDR2 YYDKDF (reference sequence). The CDR3 protein is CATSRRQDEKLFF. The CDR3 DNA reads as TGTGCCACCAGCAGGAGACAGGATGAAAAACTGTTTTTT.

This clonotype was counted at least ten times. The CDR3 region has the DNA TGTGCCAGCAGTTCGGACAGCCCCGCCGAGGATTCACCCCTCCACTTT. This sequence encodes CASSSDSPAEDSPLHF. This chain connects TRBV12-3 or TRBV12-4 to TRBJ1-6; a possible D gene is TRBD1 (6 bases). Deletions cut 4 bases from V and 8 bases from J, with 18 bases between. CDR3 length: 16 residues.

The chain has TRBV20-1 and TRBJ2-2; D remains ambiguous. Germline CDR1 reads DFQATT; CDR2 reads SNEGSKA (reference sequence). Trimming took 0 bases from V and 3 from J, leaving 5 bases between them. The CDR3 has 13 residues. CDR3 coding DNA: TGCAGTGCTAGAGATGGGGACACCGGGGAGCTGTTTTTT. Translating it yields CSARDGDTGELFF.

The chain uses TRBV5-5 and TRBJ1-1; tentative D call: TRBD1 (6 bases). Germline V gene sequence: CDR1 SGHKS, CDR2 YYEKEE (reference sequence). V was pared by 1 base and J by 0 bases, with 10 bases between. This CDR3 is 15 amino acids long. In DNA, the CDR3 is TGTGCCAGCAGCTTGCGAGGGGGAGTGAACACTGAAGCTTTCTTT. As protein: CASSLRGGVNTEAFF.

The chain employs TRBV19 and TRBJ1-1; D is ambiguous. The germline gives CDR1 LNHDA, CDR2 SQIVND (reference sequence). The V gene lost 8 bases and the J gene lost 0 bases, with 19 bases spanning the gap. This CDR3 region has 16 residues. The CDR3 here is CASGYSLRAMNTEAFF. The CDR3 DNA follows: TGTGCCAGTGGATACAGTCTGAGGGCCATGAACACTGAAGCTTTCTTT.

Worth noting for this clonotype: Since a much larger clone is just one base distant, this may be a read error. The chain uses TRBV24-1 and TRBJ2-1; D remains unclear. V lost 4 bases and J 3 bases, leaving 6 bases between the germline ends. Germline CDR1 reads KGHDR; CDR2 reads SFDVKD. The CDR3 extends over 13 amino acids. The CDR3 protein is CATSDSDYNEQFF. As DNA, the CDR3 is TGTGCCACCAGTGACTCCGACTACAATGAGCAGTTCTTC.

This clonotype was counted only a few times. The rearrangement uses TRBV20-1 and TRBJ2-7; 9 bases are a match to TRBD1. Germline loops: CDR1 DFQATT, CDR2 SNEGSKA (reference sequence). V lost 5 bases to trimming and J lost 3 bases; unmatched junction nucleotides: 8. The CDR3 runs 14 residues. CDR3 sequence reads: CSASTGTGFYEQYF. The CDR3, as DNA: TGCAGTGCTTCTACCGGGACAGGGTTCTACGAGCAGTACTTC.

The gene calls are TRBV12-3 or TRBV12-4 and TRBJ2-5; tentatively, D is TRBD2 (5 bases). This CDR3 spans 13 amino acids. With 5 bases removed from V and 3 bases from J, the gap between germline ends came to 10 bases. In DNA, the CDR3 is TGTGCCAGCAGTCCGGACTGGGAAGAGACCCAGTACTTC. As protein: CASSPDWEETQYF.

The table lists this clonotype with many counts. The CDR3 spells CASSLDPNTQETQYF. The CDR3 DNA reads TGTGCCAGCAGCTTAGATCCCAACACCCAAGAGACCCAGTACTTC. The J gene is TRBJ2-5, the V gene TRBV11-2; D ambiguous. Trimming stripped 0 bases from V and 1 base from J, with 9 bases between. Germline V lookup: CDR1 SGHAT, CDR2 FQNNGV. The CDR3 is 15 amino acids. Based on the CDR3 plus reference TRBV11-2 and TRBJ2-5, the full variable domain is EAGVAQSPRYKIIEKRQSVAFWCNPISGHATLYWYQQILGQGPKLLIQFQNNGVVDDSQLPKDRFSAERLKGVDSTLKIQPAKLEDSAVYLCASSLDPNTQETQYFGPGTRLLVL.

This clonotype came up a few times. The gene calls are TRBV7-9 and TRBJ1-2; D call uncertain. This CDR3 region has 14 residues. The germline V gene has CDR1 SEHNR and CDR2 FQNEAQ (reference sequence). Trimming left V 5 bases short and J 2 bases short, with 12 bases between. CDR3 sequence (DNA): TGTGCCAGCAGCGCCCGATCAGAGAACTATGGCTACACCTTC. Amino acid sequence: CASSARSENYGYTF.

This clonotype was observed a handful of times. V gene TRBV29-1 combines with J gene TRBJ2-1; a possible D gene is TRBD2 (7 bases). The CDR3 runs 15 residues. Germline CDR1 is SQVTM and CDR2 is ANQGSEA. Trimming pared 7 bases from V and 7 bases from J, leaving 23 bases between. The CDR3 loop reads CSATLGGRVGNEQFF. The CDR3 DNA reads as TGCAGCGCCACGCTGGGGGGGCGCGTGGGAAATGAGCAGTTCTTC.

Only one count was recorded for this clonotype. This sequence joins TRBV6-6 and TRBJ2-1, with 10 bases aligning to TRBD2. V gave up 8 bases and J gave up 0 bases; unmatched junction bases: 4. The CDR3 totals 15 residues. Germline V gene lookup returns CDR1 MNHNY and CDR2 SVGAGI (reference sequence). The CDR3 nucleotides read TGTGCCAGCGAAAAGCGGGGGGGCTCCTACAATGAGCAGTTCTTC. As protein: CASEKRGGSYNEQFF.

The V and J genes are TRBV2 and TRBJ1-1, with unresolved D. Germline V CDR1 and CDR2: SNHLY, FYNNEI. This CDR3 has 12 amino acids. V was shortened by 5 bases and J by 5 bases, with 9 bases between the two germline ends. CDR3 nucleotide sequence: TGTGCCAGCAGTCCCCATAAAACTGAAGCTTTCTTT. Protein sequence: CASSPHKTEAFF.

This clonotype was counted only a few times. The J gene is TRBJ2-1, the V gene TRBV30, with TRBD2 identical over 11 bases. This CDR3 region has 18 residues. Germline V lookup: CDR1 GTSNPN, CDR2 SVGIG (reference sequence). After removal of 2 bases from V and 5 bases from J, the junction contained 14 bases not matched to a gene. CDR3 amino acids: CAWSPPLAGGRVDNEQFF. CDR3 bases: TGTGCCTGGAGTCCCCCTTTAGCGGGGGGGCGTGTCGACAATGAGCAGTTCTTC.